This TCR beta chain was captured by sequencing in a study of cytomegalovirus exposure and HLA in healthy donors. Amplification used 60 Vbeta primers and 13 Jbeta primers. Here immunoSEQ multiplex PCR was the method, and the copy in TCRdb shows in-frame clones only, minus some. The table lists 150,000 to 200,000 clones, 73% of them singletons. The CDR3 has 12 residues. The V and J ends lost 6 bases and 2 bases respectively, with 7 bases between them. The V gene's germline CDR1 is SQVTM and CDR2 ANQGSEA. In nominal health when sampled, donors likely had unrecorded immune exposures nonetheless. The chain links TRBV29-1 to TRBJ1-4; D is uncertain. This sequence originates from a woman in her 30s in good health and CMV-seronegative. The sample consisted of PBMCs. CDR3 sequence: CSVGETNEKLFF. CDR3 DNA: TGCAGCGTCGGGGAGACTAATGAAAAACTGTTTTTT.